One sample yielded the 13 T cell receptor beta chains listed below, sequenced in a study of radiation and T cells in renal cell carcinoma. TCRdb's copy holds only in-frame clones and misses some; the assay was immunoSEQ multiplex PCR. The sample has about 150,000 clones, about nine tenths seen once. Documented time point: blood 2 weeks post-SBRT. The treatment: 15 Gy SBRT to primary tumor, nephrectomy 4 weeks later. The specimen comprised blood, sampled from a patient whose treatment included radiotherapy and nephrectomy. The origin of the receptors is a woman in her fifties or sixties with renal cell carcinoma.

The CDR3 spells CASSLDRFRSPLHF. The CDR3 DNA reads as TGTGCCAGCAGCTTGGACAGGTTTCGTTCACCCCTCCACTTT. The chain is built from TRBV5-6 and TRBJ1-6, with a weak D call TRBD1 (5 bases). V was cut by 0 bases and J by 9 bases, with 10 bases left in between. This CDR3 has 14 amino acids. In germline, CDR1 is SGHDT, CDR2 YYEEEE.

The chain couples TRBV6-1 to TRBJ2-5, with no clear D. Trimming took 2 bases from V and 5 from J, leaving 15 bases between them. Germline assignment: CDR1 MNHNS and CDR2 SASEGT. CDR3 size: 15 residues. The CDR3 here is CASSETIDSWETQYF. The CDR3 DNA reads as TGTGCCAGCAGTGAAACAATAGACTCGTGGGAGACCCAGTACTTC.

The chain joins TRBV7-2 to TRBJ2-2; no firm D call. The CDR3 extends over 12 amino acids. In germline, CDR1 is SGHTA, CDR2 FQGNSA. V lost 3 bases to trimming and J lost 2 bases, with 1 base between them. CDR3 DNA sequence: TGTGCCAGCAGCTTCAACACCGGGGAGCTGTTTTTT. Translation: CASSFNTGELFF.

The chain employs TRBV2 and TRBJ2-7; no firm D call. The CDR3 is 15 residues long. Trimming removed 2 bases from V and 0 bases from J, with 11 bases in between. The germline V gene has CDR1 SNHLY and CDR2 FYNNEI. CDR3 loop: CASSELALNSYEQYF. The CDR3 bases are TGTGCCAGCAGTGAACTGGCTCTCAACTCCTACGAGCAGTACTTC.

V gene TRBV6-1 combines with J gene TRBJ2-7; D might be TRBD1 (5 bases). CDR1 and CDR2 from the germline V gene are MNHNS and SASEGT. The V gene lost 0 bases and the J gene lost 4 bases, with 13 bases spanning the gap. The CDR3 extends over 15 amino acids. The CDR3 sequence is CASSEANGALYEQYF. CDR3 in DNA: TGTGCCAGCAGTGAAGCGAATGGGGCCCTTTACGAGCAGTACTTC.

This clone was found a few times. The chain is built from TRBV9 and TRBJ2-2; no definite D call. This CDR3 is built from 14 residues. Germline loops: CDR1 SGDLS, CDR2 YYNGEE. The germline V and J ends were trimmed by 0 bases and 3 bases, with 6 bases remaining between them. Written as DNA, the CDR3 is TGTGCCAGCAGCGTAGGAGGAGACACCGGGGAGCTGTTTTTT. This encodes CASSVGGDTGELFF.

This chain uses TRBV11-2 with TRBJ2-5, with 9 bases aligning to TRBD1. J was trimmed by 2 bases and V by 3 bases; bases with no gene match: 7. Germline CDR1 SGHAT, CDR2 FQNNGV. The CDR3 spans 16 residues. CDR3 loop: CASSFNNRGLQETQYF. As DNA, the CDR3 is TGTGCCAGCAGCTTCAATAACAGGGGGCTACAAGAGACCCAGTACTTC. The whole variable domain, remainder taken from reference TRBV11-2 and TRBJ2-5, is EAGVAQSPRYKIIEKRQSVAFWCNPISGHATLYWYQQILGQGPKLLIQFQNNGVVDDSQLPKDRFSAERLKGVDSTLKIQPAKLEDSAVYLCASSFNNRGLQETQYFGPGTRLLVL.

The rearrangement links TRBV6-1 to TRBJ1-2, with TRBD1 identical over 7 bases. V lost 4 bases to trimming and J lost 4 bases; unmatched junction nucleotides: 9. The CDR3 runs to 15 residues. Germline CDR1 reads MNHNS; CDR2 reads SASEGT. The CDR3 loop reads CASSASPGGVYGYTF. In DNA form, the CDR3 reads TGTGCCAGCAGTGCTTCTCCAGGGGGTGTCTATGGCTACACCTTC.

The chain couples TRBV2 to TRBJ2-1, with D possibly TRBD1 on 7 matching bases. V lost 8 bases and J lost 9, with 23 bases in between. Looked up from germline, CDR1 is SNHLY and CDR2 is FYNNEI. The CDR3 extends over 15 amino acids. This chain's CDR3 is CASRARGVGDSEQFF. CDR3 coding DNA: TGTGCCAGCCGGGCGAGGGGGGTCGGGGACAGTGAGCAGTTCTTC.

The V and J genes are TRBV18 and TRBJ1-1; no definite D call. CDR1 is KGHSH and CDR2 is LQKENI in the germline V gene. The CDR3 consists of 20 residues. V was clipped by 6 bases and J by 2 bases, with 31 bases between them. The DNA for the CDR3 is TGTGCCAGCTCCCCGAGAGCGCTCCTACCCGTTGTCCGGCAAAACACTGAAGCTTTCTTT. It codes for CASSPRALLPVVRQNTEAFF.

This clone has only one observation. The chain carries TRBV5-6 and TRBJ2-1; no reliable D call. With 0 bases removed from V and 8 bases from J, the gap between germline ends came to 9 bases. The CDR3 is 13 residues long. Germline assignment: CDR1 SGHDT and CDR2 YYEEEE. CDR3 DNA: TGTGCCAGCAGCTTGGGACCATCGGATGAGCAGTTCTTC. This codes for CASSLGPSDEQFF. Supplemented by reference TRBV5-6 and TRBJ2-1, the full variable domain reads DAGVTQSPTHLIKTRGQQVTLRCSPKSGHDTVSWYQQALGQGPQFIFQYYEEEERQRGNFPDRFSGHQFPNYSSELNVNALLLGDSALYLCASSLGPSDEQFFGPGTRLTVL.

The rearrangement links TRBV7-9 to TRBJ2-3; TRBD1 matches at 8 bases. With V trimmed by 6 bases and J by 2 bases, 7 bases remained unmatched. The germline gives CDR1 SEHNR, CDR2 FQNEAQ (reference sequence). CDR3 size: 15 residues. For the CDR3, the DNA is TGTGCCAGCAGGCGGGCAGGGGGCAACACAGATACGCAGTATTTT. It is translated as CASRRAGGNTDTQYF.

The chain combines TRBV2 with TRBJ2-3; D uncertain. Germline V gives CDR1 SNHLY, CDR2 FYNNEI. V gave up 10 bases and J gave up 1 base, with 9 bases separating them. The CDR3 consists of 12 residues. The CDR3 DNA follows: TGTGCCACCCACCTAGGCACAGATACGCAGTATTTT. As protein: CATHLGTDTQYF.